This T cell receptor (beta chain) emerged from a study of cytomegalovirus exposure and HLA in healthy donors (TCRdb year 2017). About the study as a whole: According to an earlier analysis of 550 to 750 of the donors, some 180 million T cells yielded 120 million or so unique TCR beta sequences and around 300 Gb of sequence data. The number of typed donors differed by locus: about 620-640 for A, B, C, DRB1 and DQB1; 500 to 550 for DQA1; about 600 for DPA1; and around 470 for DPB1. The T cell repertoires of some 670 subjects were profiled by immunosequencing and related to cytomegalovirus serostatus. An earlier analysis of around 580 of the donors used high-throughput TCR beta sequencing to judge whether each TCR beta V gene segment behaved as functional or pseudogenic. Roughly 300 gigabases of sequencing data and around 87 million unique TCR sequences were included in an early release covering 550 to 800 HLA-typed donors. The study combined high-throughput TCR immunosequencing, statistical association of individual TCRs with disease status, and machine learning to predict cytomegalovirus infection status. A later genetic analysis used genome-wide SNP genotypes for about 60% of the 666 donors, treating that subset as a discovery cohort. Donor age, sex, ethnicity and CMV serostatus were compiled alongside the repertoire data. Of the 398 genotyped donors, roughly 80% fell in the genetic ancestry cluster associated with self-reported Caucasian donors. HLA typing covered class I and class II loci at four-digit resolution. Rather than using new phenotypic data, the later analysis identified candidate immune exposures from TCR beta sequences and from how often those sequences occurred across donors. All discovery cohort repertoires had been generated on a single sequencing platform. The study aimed to test whether signatures of past pathogen exposure could be identified by cataloging public T cell receptors. Among some 400 genotyped donors of the cohort, an average of around 220,000 unique TCR beta nucleotide sequences was sequenced per donor, of which 15% to 20% were non-productive. To study patterns of TCR occurrence, a later analysis re-analyzed previously published TCR beta repertoires from 650 to 750 donors and added high-resolution HLA genotyping. Roughly 5 DR-DQ haplotypes were treated as single units for association and clustering because of strong linkage in the cohort. Along with the roughly 700-subject first cohort, a separate validation cohort of over 90 different subjects was used. The research as a whole found: At a false discovery rate of 0.05, a later analysis linked 15,000 to 20,000 TCR beta sequences to specific HLA alleles. The study gave a list of 150 to 200 TCR beta chains associated with cytomegalovirus. Because counts were too low, approximately 18 rarely observed V segments, including chromosome 9 orphons, were excluded from the earlier analysis of some 540 of the donors. A group of highly shared sequence variants was considered likely to be a technical artifact of the sequencing pipeline. According to the authors, the approach could potentially be generalized to other disease states and immunological phenotypes. This cohort had only TCR beta chains sequenced, and the lack of alpha or paired-chain data limited which features could be detected. An earlier analysis of approximately 540 of the donors showed that most TCR beta V segments appeared in productive rearrangements either about 90% or about 30% of the time, which broadly matched IMGT annotations. Most TCR sequences were seen in very few donors, while some public TCRs were found in many individuals. A later genetic analysis associated a missense DCLRE1C variant with V-gene and J-gene trimming of TCR beta chains, and an independent cohort replicated the association. The classifier was reported to diagnose cytomegalovirus status with high specificity and sensitivity in both the original cohort and the validation cohort. In a later analysis, the rate of TCR association differed among HLA loci, with DRB1 alleles having the most associated TCRs and HLA-C alleles having the fewest. The only immune exposure information available for the cohort was CMV serostatus. In a later analysis, several top co-occurrence clusters were reported to appear linked to parvovirus B19, influenza, CMV and Epstein-Barr virus. Correlated functional status among segregating V segments might be attributable to linkage disequilibrium, but an unknown experimental factor could not be ruled out. Some IMGT-functional V segments, including TRBV6-2 and TRBV6-3, could not be told apart with the 87-base-pair reads, so those segments were excluded. Most CMV-associated TCR beta chains appeared to be HLA-restricted in a later analysis, and the HLA associations seemed to be driven largely by CMV exposure. A further reported finding was that TCR beta sequences accurately predicted the HLA-A and HLA-B alleles for most subjects in the first cohort. In a later analysis, HLA-associated TCR beta chains showed more clonal expansion and lower generation probabilities than non-associated chains that were equally common. A later genetic analysis reported fewer N-insertions in productive TCRs among donors in an Asian-associated ancestry cluster than the approximately 670-donor mean. When HLA alleles, especially DR and DQ, strongly co-occurred, attributing TCR associations to individual alleles was difficult. HLA typing was unavailable for some donors at each locus, so association tests used only the typed subset. Roughly uniform sequencing depth across donors was assumed in presence/absence analyses, although this assumption may not hold. A few of the identified cytomegalovirus-associated TCR beta chains were confirmed in vitro to be specific for cytomegalovirus antigens.

A word on this clone: The antigen it binds to is not known. No per-base quality is available; no much larger clone lies one base away.

The method was the immunoSEQ multiplex PCR assay. For the multiplex PCR, a mixture combining 60 forward primers for TCR Vbeta segments and 13 reverse primers for TCR Jbeta segments was used. A multiplex PCR assay on genomic DNA amplified the CDR3 region of rearranged TCR beta genes. The amplified TCR beta libraries were sequenced on the Illumina HiSeq System as 87-base-pair reads. The authors processed their data as follows. A later analysis tallied roughly 78 million unique TCR beta chains across the 660 or so repertoires, and roughly 11 million of those chains were shared by two or more donors. Raw reads were error-corrected and collapsed into unique sequences with a nearest-neighbor algorithm that merged closely related sequences to remove PCR and sequencing errors. CDR3 sequences were aligned to IMGT reference sequences to assign V, D and J gene segments. For a sequence to be retained, a match of at least six nucleotides was required to both a V gene segment and a J gene segment. Rearrangements were called productive when the CDR3 lacked stop codons and stayed in frame with V and J; all others were non-productive. Following IMGT convention, CDR3 was defined as the stretch from the second conserved V-encoded cysteine to the conserved J-encoded phenylalanine. Sequences without an unambiguous match to a single V gene segment were excluded from the earlier analysis of almost 600 of the donors. In an earlier analysis of approximately 590 of the donors, a V segment was called functional when productive rearrangements were above 56.7%, and segregating when the standard deviation between donors exceeded 5%. A statistical classification framework was built to diagnose cytomegalovirus status from the catalog of TCR beta chain sequences. V and J gene assignment, in a later analysis, came from comparing TCR nucleotide sequences with IMGT/GENE-DB human TR gene sequences. Using the TCRdist pipeline, a later analysis assigned CDR3 sequences along with most-parsimonious VDJ recombination scenarios. In a later analysis, each TCR beta chain was defined by its CDR3 amino acid sequence together with its V-gene family, and reads without a unique V-gene family were excluded. A later analysis removed roughly 590 highly shared, low-generation-probability nucleotide sequences to deal with suspected cross-contamination and a sequencing artifact. For each public chain, a later analysis derived a clonal expansion index from normalized ranks of inferred template counts within each repertoire. In a later analysis, generation probabilities were computed using a VDJ recombination model fitted to out-of-frame rearrangements, and the results were checked against IGoR. A later analysis scored TCR-TCR, TCR-HLA and TCR-CMV co-occurrence with hypergeometric tests, applying a repertoire-size bias correction to TCR pairs. To estimate false discovery rates, a later analysis permuted the HLA or CMV assignments 20 times. In a later analysis, co-occurring TCRs were grouped with DBSCAN, and TCRdist sequence similarity was added when clustering was performed within HLA-allele-positive subsets. Repertoires with fewer than 30,000 or more than 120,000 public chains were left out of co-occurrence clustering, as were about 5 repertoires with anomalous nucleotide sharing. TCRdb retrieved this table from immuneACCESS and kept in-frame rearrangements only. Not all clones are present; in checked studies, unresolved V genes account for under half, and no reason is known for the remainder. That table gives V, J and clone size, and the DNA gave D and trimming. Recorded for this sample are approximately 130,000 clones; 85% to 90% of them occurred a single time. 4% to 6.5% of the sample rests with the top ten.

The CDR3, from cysteine to phenylalanine, totals 14 residues. The retained sequence is limited to the CDR3, 42 bases, with the frame set at the first base. CDR1 and CDR2 are drawn from the germline V gene (reference sequence): GTSNPN, SVGIG. The cohort was made up of 500 to 800 healthy bone marrow donors. Cohort members were all nominally healthy when sampled, although unrecorded immune exposures were likely present. The donor tested CMV seronegative, placing the donor among the 350 to 400 seronegative members of the cohort. Each donor provided a peripheral blood sample, and peripheral blood mononuclear cells were used for TCR beta sequencing. The Qiagen DNeasy Blood Extraction Kit was used to extract genomic DNA from the blood cell samples.

The chain is encoded by TRBV30 joined to TRBJ2-5; TRBD1 lines up with 10 middle nucleotides. The end of the DNA aligns better with TRBJ2-7, so the J call may be wrong. Sequencing used PBMCs. This sequence originates from a woman in her twenties or thirties in good health and CMV-seronegative. The DNA is TGTGCCTGGGTCCCGGGACAGGGGTCCTACGAGCAGTACTTC. The translation is CAWVPGQGSYEQYF.